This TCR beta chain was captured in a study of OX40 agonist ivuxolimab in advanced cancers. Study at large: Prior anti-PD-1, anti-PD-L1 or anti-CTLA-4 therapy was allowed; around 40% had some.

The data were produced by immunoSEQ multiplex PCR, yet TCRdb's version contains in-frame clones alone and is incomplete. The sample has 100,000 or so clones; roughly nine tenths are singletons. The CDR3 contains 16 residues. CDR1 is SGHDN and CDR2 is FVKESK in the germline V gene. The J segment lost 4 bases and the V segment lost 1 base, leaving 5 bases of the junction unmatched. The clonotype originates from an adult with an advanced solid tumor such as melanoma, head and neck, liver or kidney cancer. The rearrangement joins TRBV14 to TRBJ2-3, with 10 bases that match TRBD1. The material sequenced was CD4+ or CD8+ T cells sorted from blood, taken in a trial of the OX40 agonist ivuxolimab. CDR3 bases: TGTGCCAGCAGCCAAGGAGGGACAGGGGCGGCAGATACGCAGTATTTT. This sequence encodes CASSQGGTGAADTQYF.